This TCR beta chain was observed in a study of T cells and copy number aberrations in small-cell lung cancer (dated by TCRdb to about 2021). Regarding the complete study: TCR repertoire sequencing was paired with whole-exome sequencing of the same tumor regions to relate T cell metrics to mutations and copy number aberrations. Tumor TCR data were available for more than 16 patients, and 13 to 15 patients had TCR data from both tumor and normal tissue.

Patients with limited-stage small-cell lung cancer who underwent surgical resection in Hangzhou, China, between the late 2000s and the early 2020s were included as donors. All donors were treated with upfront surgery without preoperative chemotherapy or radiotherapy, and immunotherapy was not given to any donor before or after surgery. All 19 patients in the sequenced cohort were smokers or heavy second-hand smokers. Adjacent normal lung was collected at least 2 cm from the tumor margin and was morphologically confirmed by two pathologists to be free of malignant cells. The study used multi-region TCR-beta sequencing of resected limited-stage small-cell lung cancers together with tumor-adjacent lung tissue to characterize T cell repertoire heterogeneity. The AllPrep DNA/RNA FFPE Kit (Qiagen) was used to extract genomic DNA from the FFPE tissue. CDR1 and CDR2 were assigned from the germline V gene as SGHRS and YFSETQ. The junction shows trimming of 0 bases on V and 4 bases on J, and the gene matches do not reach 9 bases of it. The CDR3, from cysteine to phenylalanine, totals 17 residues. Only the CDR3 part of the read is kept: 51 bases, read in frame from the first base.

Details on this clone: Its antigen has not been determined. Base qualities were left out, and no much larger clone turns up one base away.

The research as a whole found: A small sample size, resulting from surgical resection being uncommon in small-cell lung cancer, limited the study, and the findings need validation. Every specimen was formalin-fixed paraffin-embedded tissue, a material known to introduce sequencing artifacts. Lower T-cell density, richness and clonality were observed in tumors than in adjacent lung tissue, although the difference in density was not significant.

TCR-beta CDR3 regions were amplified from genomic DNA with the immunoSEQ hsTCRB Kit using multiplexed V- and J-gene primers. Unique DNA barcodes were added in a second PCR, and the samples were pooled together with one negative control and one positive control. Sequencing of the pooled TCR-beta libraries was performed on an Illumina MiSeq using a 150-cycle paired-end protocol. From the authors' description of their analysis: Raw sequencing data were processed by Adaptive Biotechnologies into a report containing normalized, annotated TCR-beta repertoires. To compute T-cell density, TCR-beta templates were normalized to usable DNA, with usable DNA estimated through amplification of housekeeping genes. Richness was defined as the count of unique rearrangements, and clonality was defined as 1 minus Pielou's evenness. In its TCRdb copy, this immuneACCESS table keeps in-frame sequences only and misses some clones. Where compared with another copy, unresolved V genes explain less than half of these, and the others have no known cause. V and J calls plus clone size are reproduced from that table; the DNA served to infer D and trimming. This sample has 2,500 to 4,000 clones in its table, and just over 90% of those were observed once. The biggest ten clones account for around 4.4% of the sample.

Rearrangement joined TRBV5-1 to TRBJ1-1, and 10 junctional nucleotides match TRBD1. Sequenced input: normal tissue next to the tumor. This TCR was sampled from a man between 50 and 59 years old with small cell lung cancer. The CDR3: CASSLVGTGAGGTEAFF. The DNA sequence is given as TGCGCCAGCAGCTTGGTAGGGACAGGGGCTGGAGGCACTGAAGCTTTCTTT. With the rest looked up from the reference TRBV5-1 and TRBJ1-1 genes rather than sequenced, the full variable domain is KAGVTQTPRYLIKTRGQQVTLSCSPISGHRSVSWYQQTPGQGLQFLFEYFSETQRNKGNFPGRFSGRQFSNSRSEMNVSTLELGDSALYLCASSLVGTGAGGTEAFFGQGTRLTVV.